This T cell receptor (beta chain) was documented in a study of cytomegalovirus exposure and HLA in healthy donors. The PCR used 60 Vbeta and 13 Jbeta primers. This table comes from immunoSEQ multiplex PCR, and its TCRdb copy is limited to in-frame clones, with some not included. The profile shows about 180,000 clones, over 75% of them singletons. The CDR3 consists of 12 residues. The germline V and J ends were trimmed by 1 base and 6 bases, with 6 bases remaining between them. The germline gives CDR1 SGHDN, CDR2 FVKESK. The origin of this receptor is a woman between 45 and 65 years old in good health and CMV-seronegative. The specimen was PBMCs. This chain connects TRBV14 to TRBJ1-2, with unresolved D. CDR3 region: CASSQVENGYTF. CDR3 coding DNA: TGTGCCAGCAGCCAAGTTGAGAATGGCTACACCTTC.